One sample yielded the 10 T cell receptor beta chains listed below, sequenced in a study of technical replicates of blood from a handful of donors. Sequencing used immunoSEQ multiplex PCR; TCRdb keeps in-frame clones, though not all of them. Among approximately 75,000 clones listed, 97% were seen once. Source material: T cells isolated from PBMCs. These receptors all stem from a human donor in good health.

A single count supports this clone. This CDR3 reads CASSVTSGVYEQYF. The CDR3 coding sequence is TGTGCCAGCAGCGTTACTAGCGGAGTCTACGAGCAGTACTTC. The chain joins TRBV9 to TRBJ2-7, with 8 bases identical to TRBD2. This CDR3 is built from 14 residues. Trimming took 2 bases from V and 3 from J; bases not matched to a gene: 4. The germline gives CDR1 SGDLS, CDR2 YYNGEE.

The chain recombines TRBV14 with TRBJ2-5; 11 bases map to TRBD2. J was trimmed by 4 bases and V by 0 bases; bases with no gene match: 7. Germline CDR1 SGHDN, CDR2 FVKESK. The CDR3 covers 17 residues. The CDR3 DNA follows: TGTGCCAGCAGCCAAGATCGGGCTAGCGGGGGGTTAGAGACCCAGTACTTC. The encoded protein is CASSQDRASGGLETQYF.

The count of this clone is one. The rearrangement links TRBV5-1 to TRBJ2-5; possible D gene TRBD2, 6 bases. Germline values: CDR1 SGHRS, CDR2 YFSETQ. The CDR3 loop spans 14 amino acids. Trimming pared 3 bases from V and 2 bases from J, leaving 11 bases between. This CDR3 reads CASSSLGGQETQYF. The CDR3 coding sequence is TGCGCCAGCAGCTCCTTGGGAGGACAAGAGACCCAGTACTTC.

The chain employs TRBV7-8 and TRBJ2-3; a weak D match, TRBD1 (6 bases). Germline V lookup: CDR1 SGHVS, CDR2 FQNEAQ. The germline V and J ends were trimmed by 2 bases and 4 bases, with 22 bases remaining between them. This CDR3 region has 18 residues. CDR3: CASSLYRIRLKGADTQYF. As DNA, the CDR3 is TGTGCCAGCAGCTTATACCGTATCCGGCTAAAGGGGGCAGATACGCAGTATTTT.

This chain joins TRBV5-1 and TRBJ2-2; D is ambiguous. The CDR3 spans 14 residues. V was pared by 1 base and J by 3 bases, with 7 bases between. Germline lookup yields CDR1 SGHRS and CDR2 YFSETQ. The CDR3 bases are TGCGCCAGCAGCTTGTTTCCATACACCGGGGAGCTGTTTTTT. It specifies CASSLFPYTGELFF.

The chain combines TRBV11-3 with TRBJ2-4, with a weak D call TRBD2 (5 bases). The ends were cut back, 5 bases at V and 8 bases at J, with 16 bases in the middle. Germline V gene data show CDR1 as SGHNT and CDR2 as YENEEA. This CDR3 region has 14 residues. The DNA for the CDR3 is TGTGCCAGCAGCCCGATCGGGAAATTGGACATTCAGTACTTC. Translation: CASSPIGKLDIQYF.

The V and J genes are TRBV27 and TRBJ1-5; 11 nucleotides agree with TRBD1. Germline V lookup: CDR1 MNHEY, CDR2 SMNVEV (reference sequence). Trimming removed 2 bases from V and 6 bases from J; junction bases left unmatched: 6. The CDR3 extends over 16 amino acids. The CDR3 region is CASSLRGTGGGQPQHF. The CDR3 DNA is TGTGCCAGCAGTTTAAGAGGGACAGGGGGTGGTCAGCCCCAGCATTTT.

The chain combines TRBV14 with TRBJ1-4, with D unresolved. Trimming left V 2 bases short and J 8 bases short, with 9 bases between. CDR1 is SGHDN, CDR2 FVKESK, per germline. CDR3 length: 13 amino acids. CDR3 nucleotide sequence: TGTGCCAGCAGCCAACGGGTTGGCGAAAAACTGTTTTTT. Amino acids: CASSQRVGEKLFF.

The CDR3 DNA follows: TGTGCCAGTAGTAGTTTCGGGACACCCGTTGAGGGCTACACCTTC. Translation: CASSSFGTPVEGYTF. The chain combines TRBV19 with TRBJ1-2; possible D gene TRBD1, 6 bases. Per the germline V gene, CDR1 is LNHDA and CDR2 is SQIVND (reference sequence). V gave up 4 bases and J gave up 8 bases, with 20 bases separating them. This CDR3 is 15 amino acids long.

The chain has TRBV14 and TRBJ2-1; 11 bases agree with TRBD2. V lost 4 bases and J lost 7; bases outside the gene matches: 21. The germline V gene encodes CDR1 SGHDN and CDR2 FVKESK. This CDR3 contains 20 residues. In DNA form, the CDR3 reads TGTGCCAGCAGCCGACGGGACTCAGGGGGTAGCGGGAGGGCATATAATGAGCAGTTCTTC. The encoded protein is CASSRRDSGGSGRAYNEQFF.